These 15 T cell receptor beta chains originate from one sample sequenced in a study of T cells in Graves' hyperthyroidism and ophthalmopathy. TCR beta CDR3 regions were amplified from RNA. The HTBI primer set drove a first-round RT-PCR of the TCR CDR3. TCRdb called the multiplex PCR reads again in MiXCR, with one record for every CDR3 protein. The sample records nearly 750,000 distinct CDR3 sequences, 30% to 40% being singletons. Sequenced: blood. The receptor set was obtained from a middle-aged woman with Graves' hyperthyroidism.

This clonotype was observed a few times. V gene TRBV6-1 combines with J gene TRBJ1-5, with 10 bases aligning to TRBD1. Germline V gene lookup returns CDR1 MNHNS and CDR2 SASEGT. Unmatched junction bases numbered 6, after V lost 5 bases and J lost 2 bases. The CDR3 has 16 amino acids. The CDR3 sequence is CASSPDRGLRNQPQHF. In nucleotides, the CDR3 is TGTGCCAGCAGTCCCGACAGGGGGCTGCGCAATCAGCCCCAGCATTTT.

This clonotype was observed at least ten times. The chain couples TRBV10-1 to TRBJ2-7, with D hard to call. Germline V gives CDR1 WNHNN, CDR2 SYGVQD (reference sequence). Between the trimmed V and J ends, which lost 3 bases and 5 bases, there was a span of 5 bases. This CDR3 comprises 11 residues. The chain's CDR3 is CASSEYHEQYF. Written as DNA, the CDR3 is TGCGCCAGCAGTGAATACCACGAGCAGTACTTC.

This clonotype came up a few times. The chain combines TRBV12-3 or TRBV12-4 with TRBJ2-7, with 9 bases fitting TRBD2. This CDR3 has 15 residues. After removal of 6 bases from V and 2 bases from J, the junction contained 8 bases not matched to a gene. The CDR3 spells CASSPQRGETYEQYF. Here the CDR3 DNA reads TGTGCCAGCAGCCCCCAGCGGGGGGAGACCTACGAGCAGTACTTC.

The V call is TRBV10-3, the J call TRBJ1-2, with TRBD1 matching over 10 bases. This CDR3 has 15 residues. Germline trimming cut 7 bases from V and 4 bases from J; bases unmatched to any gene: 9. The V gene's germline CDR1 is ENHRY and CDR2 SYGVKD. As DNA, the CDR3 is TGTGCCATCACCGGGACAGGGGACGTGGTCTATGGCTACACCTTC. It codes for CAITGTGDVVYGYTF.

The chain combines TRBV6-1 with TRBJ1-5; possibly TRBD1 for D (5 bases). V lost 6 bases and J lost 1, with 16 bases in between. The CDR3 is 16 amino acids. Germline CDR1 reads MNHNS; CDR2 reads SASEGT. The CDR3 DNA reads as TGTGCCAGCAGACCCCAGGGTTTTGGAAGCAATCAGCCCCAGCATTTT. Translated, it gives CASRPQGFGSNQPQHF.

Worth noting for this clonotype: The junction departs from the called germline gene at one end, perhaps through a read error. The chain carries TRBV7-9 and TRBJ1-3; D is unresolved. The CDR3 length is 16 residues. Per the germline V gene, CDR1 is SEHNR and CDR2 is FQNEAQ (reference sequence). CDR3 in amino acids: CASSPEDSSSGNTIYF. CDR3 sequence (DNA): TGCGCCAGCAGCCCCGAGGACTCAAGCTCTGGAAACACCATATATTTT.

This chain links TRBV28 with TRBJ2-2; 7 bases are shared with TRBD1. Germline V lookup: CDR1 MDHEN, CDR2 SYDVKM. The junction had 3 bases not matched to a gene; V was cut back by 3 bases and J by 2 bases. This CDR3 contains 15 residues. DNA for the CDR3: TGTGCCAGCAGTTTGGGGGACAGAAACACCGGGGAGCTGTTTTTT. It is translated as CASSLGDRNTGELFF.

V usage is TRBV5-8 and J usage is TRBJ2-3; D gene ambiguous. Germline CDR1 SGHTS, CDR2 YDEGEE. CDR3 length: 15 amino acids. V shed 4 bases and J shed 4 bases, with 16 bases lying between them. The CDR3 sequence: CASSQGAHVPDTQYF. The CDR3, as DNA: TGTGCCAGCAGCCAAGGAGCTCACGTCCCAGATACGCAGTATTTT.

The chain employs TRBV9 and TRBJ2-7, with 8 bases matching TRBD1. The junction had 7 bases not matched to a gene; V was cut back by 3 bases and J by 2 bases. The CDR3 spans 15 residues. Germline CDR1 and CDR2: SGDLS and YYNGEE. CDR3 protein: CASSAGGEIPYEQYF. CDR3 DNA sequence: TGTGCCAGCAGCGCAGGGGGCGAGATCCCCTACGAGCAGTACTTC. The whole variable domain, filled in from reference TRBV9 and TRBJ2-7, reads DSGVTQTPKHLITATGQRVTLRCSPRSGDLSVYWYQQSLDQGLQFLIQYYNGEERAKGNILERFSAQQFPDLHSELNLSSLELGDSALYFCASSAGGEIPYEQYFGPGTRLTVT.

This clonotype was observed a handful of times. The V call is TRBV2, the J call TRBJ2-3; TRBD2 agrees at 7 bases. Trimming cost V 6 bases and J 1 base; bases outside gene matches: 4. CDR1 SNHLY and CDR2 FYNNEI come from the germline V gene. This CDR3 is built from 14 residues. Here the CDR3 reads CASRGGKRTDTQYF. The DNA of the CDR3 is TGTGCCAGCAGGGGAGGGAAACGCACAGATACGCAGTATTTT.

This clonotype was detected ten times or more. The J gene is TRBJ1-2, the V gene TRBV5-8, with D perhaps TRBD1 (5 bases). The ends were cut back, 4 bases at V and 8 bases at J, with 12 bases in the middle. Germline V gene data show CDR1 as SGHTS and CDR2 as YDEGEE. CDR3 size: 12 residues. The CDR3 reads CASSPRVSGYTF. For the CDR3, the DNA is TGTGCCAGCAGCCCCAGGGTTAGCGGCTACACCTTC.

The CDR3 nucleotides are TGTGCCATCCTGGGCAGTACCTCTGGGGCCAACGTCCTGACTTTC. It is translated as CAILGSTSGANVLTF. The chain links TRBV10-3 to TRBJ2-6; D gene unclear. From germline, CDR1 is ENHRY and CDR2 SYGVKD. V lost 8 bases and J lost 0, with 11 bases in between. This CDR3 spans 15 amino acids.

The chain joins TRBV10-3 to TRBJ2-1; D is perhaps TRBD1 (5 bases). Germline V gives CDR1 ENHRY, CDR2 SYGVKD. The CDR3 contains 13 residues. Trimming stripped 7 bases from V and 10 bases from J, with 17 bases between. The CDR3 DNA reads TGTGCCATCACCGACCTTAGTGGGGCGGAGCAGTTCTTC. Its translation is CAITDLSGAEQFF.

The chain joins TRBV7-8 to TRBJ2-7; TRBD2 aligns across 9 bases. The DNA end favors TRBJ2-1, so the J call may be wrong. The CDR3 totals 13 residues. Germline assignment: CDR1 SGHVS and CDR2 FQNEAQ. The DNA of the CDR3 is TGTGCCAGCAGCTTTAGCCTAGCGGGGGAGCAGTTCTTC. It codes for CASSFSLAGEQFF.

At least ten counts were recorded for this clonotype. The chain joins TRBV2 to TRBJ1-4; D ambiguous. From germline, CDR1 is SNHLY and CDR2 FYNNEI. Deletions cut 8 bases from V and 4 bases from J, with 11 bases between. The CDR3 has 13 residues. Here the CDR3 reads CASQTEINEKLFF. The CDR3, as DNA: TGTGCCAGCCAAACAGAGATTAATGAAAAACTGTTTTTT. The full variable domain, with the rest looked up from reference TRBV2 and TRBJ1-4, is EPEVTQTPSHQVTQMGQEVILRCVPISNHLYFYWYRQILGQKVEFLVSFYNNEISEKSEIFDDQFSVERPDGSNFTLKIRSTKLEDSAMYFCASQTEINEKLFFGSGTQLSVL.